The rows below give T cell receptor beta chains drawn from one sample of a study of control samples from healthy donors and cancer patients. TCRdb's copy holds only in-frame clones and misses some; the assay was immunoSEQ multiplex PCR. This sample has under 200,000 clones, with around 94% found just once. What was sequenced was PBMCs. All receptors come from a man in his fifties or sixties with colorectal cancer. Both conserved end residues are part of each CDR3. The D gene is left open where the match is weak. A clone size is listed for some rows: how often the clone was seen (once, few, many), or a class if it is expanded.

J | V | size | D | CDR3 | DNA
TRBJ1-2 | TRBV2 | NA | NA | CASRQIVDHGYTF | TGTGCCAGCAGACAAATAGTTGATCATGGCTACACCTTC
TRBJ1-1 | TRBV11-3 | once | NA | CASSFERTEAFF | TGTGCCAGCAGCTTCGAGCGGACTGAAGCTTTCTTT
TRBJ1-2 | TRBV7-9 | NA | NA | CASSSGVRVSGNGYTF | TGTGCCAGCAGCTCTGGCGTTCGCGTTTCGGGAAACGGCTACACCTTC
TRBJ1-1 | TRBV6-5 | NA | TRBD1 | CASSYEGGGGAFF | TGTGCCAGCAGTTACGAAGGGGGCGGGGGAGCTTTCTTT
TRBJ2-5 | TRBV4-1 | NA | TRBD1 | CASSQEQGTGGFETQYF | TGCGCCAGCAGCCAAGAACAGGGGACAGGGGGCTTTGAGACCCAGTACTTC
TRBJ2-3 | TRBV27 | NA | TRBD2 | CASSPTYGLAGTDTQYF | TGTGCCAGCAGTCCCACATACGGACTAGCAGGAACAGATACGCAGTATTTT
TRBJ2-7 | TRBV11-2 | NA | TRBD2 | CASSLQRGGLDEQYF | TGTGCCAGCAGCTTGCAGCGGGGGGGCCTCGACGAGCAGTACTTC
TRBJ2-1 | TRBV19 | once | NA | CASNPGPISYNEQFF | TGTGCCAGTAACCCGGGACCCATCTCCTACAATGAGCAGTTCTTC
TRBJ2-7 | TRBV29-1 | NA | NA | CSVRTVDPYEQYF | TGCAGCGTTCGGACAGTGGACCCCTACGAGCAGTACTTC
TRBJ2-2 | TRBV27 | NA | TRBD1 | CASSRDRDTGELFF | TGTGCCAGCAGTCGGGACAGAGACACCGGGGAGCTGTTTTTT
TRBJ2-5 | TRBV25-1 | NA | TRBD1 | CASTGQGAETQYF | TGTGCCAGCACCGGACAGGGGGCTGAGACCCAGTACTTC
TRBJ1-2 | TRBV14 | NA | NA | CASSHWDPQEDGYTF | TGTGCCAGCAGCCACTGGGACCCCCAAGAGGATGGCTACACCTTC
TRBJ2-1 | TRBV2 | NA | TRBD2 | CASSEGSGNEQFF | TGTGCCAGCAGTGAAGGTAGCGGGAATGAGCAGTTCTTC
TRBJ1-2 | TRBV5-6 | NA | NA | CASSFGQGEGYTF | TGTGCCAGCAGCTTCGGGCAGGGTGAAGGCTACACCTTC
TRBJ2-3 | TRBV19 | NA | TRBD2 | CASSFPPRESLTSGPTDTQYF | TGTGCCAGTAGTTTCCCTCCCCGGGAGAGCCTGACTAGCGGACCCACAGATACGCAGTATTTT
TRBJ1-1 | TRBV30 | NA | NA | CAWSRTGLNTEAFF | TGTGCCTGGAGTAGAACAGGATTGAACACTGAAGCTTTCTTT
TRBJ1-3 | TRBV5-5 | NA | NA | CASSLLGREVNTIYF | TGTGCCAGCAGCTTGTTGGGGCGTGAAGTAAACACCATATATTTT
TRBJ2-7 | TRBV7-9 | NA | TRBD1 | CASSLGQGVFHEQYF | TGTGCCAGCAGCTTGGGACAGGGCGTATTCCACGAGCAGTACTTC
TRBJ2-1 | TRBV7-2 | NA | TRBD2 | CASSSWTSGSYNEQFF | TGTGCCAGCAGCTCGTGGACTAGCGGGTCCTACAATGAGCAGTTCTTC
TRBJ2-7 | TRBV9 | NA | NA | CASSVASGSYEQYF | TGTGCCAGCAGCGTAGCGTCAGGGAGCTACGAGCAGTACTTC
TRBJ1-2 | TRBV3-1/TRBV3-2 | few | TRBD1 | CASSPTAGQLHGYTF | TGTGCCAGCAGCCCGACGGCGGGACAGCTTCATGGCTACACCTTC
TRBJ2-2 | TRBV2 | NA | TRBD1 | CATRGGQDVGELFF | TGTGCCACCAGGGGCGGACAGGATGTCGGGGAGCTGTTTTTT
TRBJ2-7 | TRBV29-1 | NA | NA | CSVGGTPRADEQYF | TGCAGCGTTGGGGGGACCCCAAGAGCCGACGAGCAGTACTTC
TRBJ2-1 | TRBV3-1/TRBV3-2 | NA | NA | CASSQDVGYNEQFF | TGTGCCAGCAGCCAAGATGTGGGTTACAATGAGCAGTTCTTC
TRBJ2-2 | TRBV29-1 | once | TRBD1 | CSVLGQMNTGELFF | TGCAGCGTTCTGGGACAGATGAACACCGGGGAGCTGTTTTTT